The clone carrying this T cell receptor (beta chain) was observed many times. Its specificity is not known. Germline CDR1 reads SGHRS; CDR2 reads YFSETQ. Unmatched junction bases numbered 4, after V lost 4 bases and J lost 7 bases. This CDR3 contains 15 residues. The sample belongs to a study of Graves' ophthalmopathy and Graves' hyperthyroidism. Study information: Hyperthyroidism was classified as stable if no ophthalmopathy occurred within 18 months of follow-up. Study-wide results and limits: In blood appeared most of the expanded thyroid clonotypes whose frequency exceeded 0.001.

RNA transcripts provided the template for amplifying TCR beta CDR3 regions. Second-round multiplex PCR followed a first-round RT-PCR using HTBI primers. TCRdb re-called the multiplex PCR reads through MiXCR, storing one row per CDR3 protein. The repertoire holds roughly 1.1 million distinct CDR3 sequences, with roughly two fifths as singletons. Eligible hyperthyroidism cases comprised new diagnoses of under 2 months' duration in individuals aged 18 to 65. Other autoimmune diseases, uncontrolled infections, pregnancy or lactation ruled patients out of participation. Sequencing was done on a sample of peripheral blood or thyroid tissue (not recorded which). The chain joins TRBV5-1 to TRBJ1-6, with TRBD1 matching over 11 bases. The source of this sequence is an adult man with Graves' hyperthyroidism. The CDR3 spells CASSDRTGGNSPLHF. The CDR3 DNA is TGCGCCAGCAGCGATCGGACAGGGGGCAATTCACCCCTCCACTTT.